The 21 T cell receptor beta chains below all came from one sample that was sequenced in a study of blood T cell repertoires in COVID-19. Sequencing was performed with immunoSEQ multiplex PCR; in TCRdb, only in-frame clones are kept and a portion is missing. The table shows approximately 130,000 clones, with more than 70% occurring only once. The sequenced sample was peripheral blood. The receptors come from a human donor in a cohort sampled during active COVID-19.

The chain uses TRBV28 and TRBJ1-5, with 9 positions matching TRBD1. This CDR3 spans 12 amino acids. The V gene end was trimmed by 6 bases and the J gene end by 16 bases; junction bases not matched to a gene: 10. The germline gives CDR1 MDHEN, CDR2 SYDVKM. CDR3 coding DNA: TGTGCCAGCAGATATACAGGGGGCGCTTGTCATTTT. This sequence encodes CASRYTGGACHF.

This clone showed up just a few times. V and J are TRBV28 and TRBJ1-1; no firm D call. Germline V CDR1 and CDR2: MDHEN, SYDVKM. Trimming cost V 3 bases and J 1 base, with 12 bases left between them. The CDR3 runs 15 residues. CDR3 loop: CASSFDPRENTEAFF. Here the CDR3 DNA reads TGTGCCAGCAGTTTTGACCCCCGGGAGAACACTGAAGCTTTCTTT.

J is TRBJ2-7 and V is TRBV30; 8 bases agree with TRBD2. The junction had 8 bases not matched to a gene; V was cut back by 5 bases and J by 5 bases. The CDR3 has 13 amino acids. CDR1 and CDR2 from the germline V gene are GTSNPN and SVGIG (reference sequence). The CDR3 nucleotides read TGTGCCTGGTTCCCCGGGGGGGGTAACGAGCAGTACTTC. Translation: CAWFPGGGNEQYF.

The table lists this clone with a few counts. The CDR3 DNA sequence: TGTGCTACCACGGGGGTGGGGAACACCGGGGAGCTGTTTTTT. It codes for CATTGVGNTGELFF. This chain connects TRBV13 to TRBJ2-2, with a weak D call TRBD2 (6 bases). In germline, CDR1 is PRHDT, CDR2 FYEKMQ (reference sequence). The CDR3 extends over 14 amino acids. The full variable domain, in which reference TRBV13 and TRBJ2-2 provide the parts outside the CDR3, is AAGVIQSPRHLIKEKRETATLKCYPIPRHDTVYWYQQGPGQDPQFLISFYEKMQSDKGSIPDRFSAQQFSDYHSELNMSSLELGDSALYFCATTGVGNTGELFFGEGSRLTVL.

This clone was counted a single time. The rearrangement links TRBV5-6 to TRBJ2-7; D not certain. CDR1 SGHDT and CDR2 YYEEEE come from the germline V gene. The CDR3 has 11 residues. V lost 2 bases, J lost 4 bases, and 4 bases lay in between. This CDR3 is CASSFLYEQYF. In nucleotides, the CDR3 is TGTGCCAGCAGCTTCCTTTACGAGCAGTACTTC.

This clone was counted once. J is TRBJ1-1 and V is TRBV30; 10 bases align to TRBD1. CDR3 length: 16 amino acids. Losses at the gene ends were 3 bases for V and 5 bases for J; bases not matched to a gene: 12. Germline CDR1 and CDR2: GTSNPN and SVGIG (reference sequence). For the CDR3, the DNA is TGTGCCTGGAGGGTACGACAGGGGGCGATAATAACTGAAGCTTTCTTT. This sequence encodes CAWRVRQGAIITEAFF.

This clone was observed at least ten times. The chain uses TRBV4-2 and TRBJ2-5; 8 nucleotides match TRBD2. Per the germline V gene, CDR1 is LGHNA and CDR2 is YNFKEQ. Trimming at V came to 0 bases and at J to 5 bases, leaving 5 bases not matched to a gene. The CDR3 runs 15 residues. This chain's CDR3 is CASSQEVGGAETQYF. In DNA form, the CDR3 reads TGTGCCAGCAGCCAAGAGGTCGGGGGGGCTGAGACCCAGTACTTC.

The chain couples TRBV30 to TRBJ1-2; TRBD1 aligns across 7 bases. The V gene's germline CDR1 is GTSNPN and CDR2 SVGIG (reference sequence). The V gene end was trimmed by 1 base and the J gene end by 1 base; junction bases not matched to a gene: 3. This CDR3 has 14 residues. In nucleotides, the CDR3 is TGTGCCTGGAGTGGGGGACAGATTAACTATGGCTACACCTTC. This encodes CAWSGGQINYGYTF.

The chain couples TRBV30 to TRBJ1-5; TRBD1 matches at 8 bases. Germline V gene lookup returns CDR1 GTSNPN and CDR2 SVGIG (reference sequence). The CDR3 runs to 14 residues. V lost 3 bases to trimming and J lost 6 bases; unmatched junction nucleotides: 7. The chain's CDR3 is CAWRAGGTGQPQHF. The CDR3 region has the DNA TGTGCCTGGAGGGCAGGGGGCACGGGTCAGCCCCAGCATTTT.

The V and J genes are TRBV7-9 and TRBJ2-7, with 9 bases lining up with TRBD1. This CDR3 spans 15 amino acids. V dropped 2 bases and J dropped 5; count of bases not matched to a gene: 7. The V gene's germline CDR1 is SEHNR and CDR2 FQNEAQ (reference sequence). The CDR3, as DNA: TGTGCCAGCAGCTTATTGGGGACAGGGAGCGACGAGCAGTACTTC. Protein: CASSLLGTGSDEQYF.

This chain uses TRBV9 with TRBJ2-3; 12 bases match TRBD1. V was pared by 7 bases and J by 4 bases, with 7 bases of the junction left unmatched. The CDR3 is made up of 15 amino acids. Germline V gene lookup returns CDR1 SGDLS and CDR2 YYNGEE. The CDR3 here is CASSRGTGGPDTQYF. CDR3 coding DNA: TGTGCCAGCTCGAGGGGGACAGGGGGCCCAGATACGCAGTATTTT.

The CDR3 protein is CASSLVRSGANVLTF. CDR3 sequence (DNA): TGTGCCAGCAGTTTAGTTCGGTCTGGGGCCAACGTCCTGACTTTC. The chain carries TRBV27 and TRBJ2-6; unclear D gene. The germline V gene encodes CDR1 MNHEY and CDR2 SMNVEV (reference sequence). V lost 2 bases, J lost 1 base, and 6 bases lay in between. The CDR3 is 15 amino acids.

The chain employs TRBV5-6 and TRBJ1-2, with 7 bases fitting TRBD1. Germline CDR1 and CDR2: SGHDT and YYEEEE. The CDR3 length is 13 residues. The J segment lost 4 bases and the V segment lost 0 bases, leaving 0 bases of the junction unmatched. The CDR3, as DNA: TGTGCCAGCAGCTTGGGGGACAGCTATGGCTACACCTTC. This codes for CASSLGDSYGYTF.

This chain uses TRBV28 with TRBJ1-5; TRBD1 agrees at 8 bases. Germline V gene lookup returns CDR1 MDHEN and CDR2 SYDVKM. The V segment lost 8 bases and the J segment 6 bases; nucleotides outside the gene matches: 3. This CDR3 is 12 amino acids long. For the CDR3, the DNA is TGTGCCAGCGTCAGGGGGCGTCAGCCCCAGCATTTT. This codes for CASVRGRQPQHF.

The chain joins TRBV14 to TRBJ1-1; 10 bases line up with TRBD1. With V trimmed by 0 bases and J by 1 base, 5 bases remained unmatched. CDR3 size: 17 residues. CDR1 is SGHDN, CDR2 FVKESK, per germline. CDR3 bases: TGTGCCAGCAGCCAAGAAGACAGGGGGCTAAGGAACACTGAAGCTTTCTTT. Its translation: CASSQEDRGLRNTEAFF.

This clone is a singleton in its sample. V usage is TRBV7-9 and J usage is TRBJ1-5; 8 bases align to TRBD1. There are 14 residues in the CDR3. In germline, CDR1 is SEHNR, CDR2 FQNEAQ (reference sequence). V lost 5 bases and J lost 6; bases outside the gene matches: 6. The CDR3 region has the DNA TGTGCCAGCAGCCAGGGGGCTTCGAGTCAGCCCCAGCATTTT. Translating it yields CASSQGASSQPQHF.

V gene TRBV30 combines with J gene TRBJ2-3, with 10 bases that match TRBD1. V gave up 0 bases and J gave up 0 bases; unmatched junction bases: 3. The CDR3 is made up of 16 amino acids. CDR1 and CDR2 from the germline V gene are GTSNPN and SVGIG (reference sequence). CDR3 DNA sequence: TGTGCCTGGAGTGTCGGGACAGGGGTAAGCACAGATACGCAGTATTTT. It encodes CAWSVGTGVSTDTQYF.

The chain couples TRBV28 to TRBJ1-2; no reliable D call. The ends were cut back, 7 bases at V and 4 bases at J, with 19 bases in the middle. Germline V gene data show CDR1 as MDHEN and CDR2 as SYDVKM. The CDR3 covers 15 residues. The CDR3 spells CASTLVGEPPYGYTF. DNA of the CDR3: TGTGCCAGCACCCTAGTTGGGGAGCCCCCCTATGGCTACACCTTC.

This sequence joins TRBV12-3 or TRBV12-4 and TRBJ2-7; D may be TRBD1 (5 bases). The CDR3 has 12 amino acids. V was pared by 0 bases and J by 9 bases, with 9 bases between. The CDR3 spells CASSLAPQGQYF. CDR3 DNA sequence: TGTGCCAGCAGTTTAGCGCCCCAGGGGCAGTACTTC.

The chain employs TRBV18 and TRBJ1-2, with 9 bases matching TRBD1. Germline loops: CDR1 KGHSH, CDR2 LQKENI. There are 13 residues in the CDR3. V gave up 4 bases and J gave up 8 bases; unmatched junction bases: 5. In DNA, the CDR3 is TGTGCCAGCTCACGAGGGACAGGGCCAGGCTACACCTTC. Its translation: CASSRGTGPGYTF.

A few counts support this clone. The chain employs TRBV4-1 and TRBJ1-2, with D possibly matching TRBD1 (6 bases). The germline gives CDR1 MGHRA, CDR2 YSYEKL. Trimming shortened V by 0 bases and J by 5 bases, and 10 bases separated the two germline ends. The CDR3 sequence is 14 residues long. CDR3 residues: CASSQDARGYGYTF. CDR3 nucleotide sequence: TGCGCCAGCAGCCAAGACGCCAGGGGTTATGGCTACACCTTC.